This T cell receptor (beta chain) originates from a study of control samples from healthy donors and cancer patients. Sequencing was performed with immunoSEQ multiplex PCR; in TCRdb, only in-frame clones are kept and a portion is missing. The sample shows under 200,000 clones, under 96% of them seen only once. Germline CDR1 KGHSH, CDR2 LQKENI. V was clipped by 8 bases and J by 6 bases, with 19 bases between them. The CDR3 has 14 amino acids. The chain joins TRBV18 to TRBJ1-2; D is unclear. The sequence derives from a woman younger than 45 in good health. The source material was blood. DNA for the CDR3: TGTGCCAGCGCCCCCCAGCCCTCTGGGGATGGCTACACCTTC. Its translation is CASAPQPSGDGYTF.